A selection of T cell receptor beta chains follows, all from one sample in a study of radiotherapy plus CTLA-4 blockade in lung cancer. The table came from immunoSEQ multiplex PCR; TCRdb's copy has only in-frame clones and leaves some out. In the table there are 40,000 to 50,000 clones, roughly 75% of which are singletons. Sequencing was performed on peripheral blood, taken from a patient treated with radiotherapy plus ipilimumab. These receptors all stem from a human donor with non-small cell lung cancer who had stable disease on radiotherapy plus ipilimumab. Each CDR3 is given with its conserved first and last residue. The D gene is left open where the match is weak. Some rows have no size entry. The others give once, few or many, or a class for an expanded clone.

D	size	J	V	CDR3	DNA
TRBD1	-	TRBJ1-4	TRBV15	CATSRDRVTNEKLFF	TGTGCCACCAGCAGGGACAGGGTCACTAATGAAAAACTGTTTTTT
TRBD2	-	TRBJ2-5	TRBV6-6	CASRLGDGGFFETQYF	TGTGCCAGCAGACTCGGGGACGGGGGGTTCTTTGAGACCCAGTACTTC
TRBD2	-	TRBJ2-7	TRBV19	CASSRQTSGGSYEQYF	TGTGCCAGTAGTAGACAGACTAGCGGGGGCTCCTACGAGCAGTACTTC
-	-	TRBJ1-4	TRBV15	CATSRGGGAEKLFF	TGTGCCACCAGCAGAGGAGGAGGGGCCGAAAAACTGTTTTTT
-	-	TRBJ1-2	TRBV5-4	CASRSVGTDGYTF	TGTGCCAGCAGGTCGGTCGGGACTGATGGCTACACCTTC
-	-	TRBJ2-6	TRBV11-3	CASSADNSGANVLTF	TGTGCCAGCAGCGCAGACAACTCTGGGGCCAACGTCCTGACTTTC
-	-	TRBJ1-5	TRBV5-5	CASSNRVLNQPQHF	TGTGCCAGCAGCAACAGGGTCCTCAATCAGCCCCAGCATTTT
-	-	TRBJ1-2	TRBV6-1	CASSEPGLSSYGYTF	TGTGCCAGCAGTGAACCGGGACTCAGTTCCTATGGCTACACCTTC
-	-	TRBJ2-1	TRBV7-2	CASSSNLPGINEQFF	TGTGCCAGCAGCTCAAACCTCCCAGGGATCAATGAGCAGTTCTTC
-	-	TRBJ2-7	TRBV7-9	CASSLTGLGPYEQYF	TGTGCCAGCAGCTTAACAGGGCTGGGTCCCTACGAGCAGTACTTC
TRBD1	-	TRBJ2-3	TRBV19	CASSISPTTGGFGDTQYF	TGTGCCAGTAGTATCTCCCCGACGACAGGGGGCTTCGGGGATACGCAGTATTTT
TRBD1	-	TRBJ1-2	TRBV20-1	CMTGLSDGYTF	TGCATGACAGGGTTGTCGGATGGCTACACCTTC
TRBD1	-	TRBJ1-1	TRBV4-2	CASSPRTGYTEAFF	TGTGCCAGCAGCCCCCGGACAGGATACACTGAAGCTTTCTTT
-	-	TRBJ1-4	TRBV25-1	CASRTGGKSEKLFF	TGTGCCAGCAGGACCGGGGGGAAGAGTGAAAAACTGTTTTTT
-	-	TRBJ1-2	TRBV5-1	CASSLLRGRDYGYTF	TGCGCCAGCAGCTTGTTGCGGGGACGGGACTATGGCTACACCTTC
TRBD1	once	TRBJ1-1	TRBV2	CASTRTGGNTEAFF	TGTGCCAGCACTCGGACAGGTGGGAACACTGAAGCTTTCTTT
-	-	TRBJ1-2	TRBV19	CASSAENRVRGYTF	TGTGCCAGTAGTGCCGAGAACAGGGTGCGAGGCTACACCTTC
-	-	TRBJ1-5	TRBV19	CASSMNSPSFYSNQPQHF	TGTGCCAGTAGTATGAACAGTCCCTCCTTTTATAGCAATCAGCCCCAGCATTTT
-	few	TRBJ1-3	TRBV11-2	CASSLRQELSGNTIYF	TGTGCCAGCAGCTTAAGACAGGAACTCTCTGGAAACACCATATATTTT
TRBD2	once	TRBJ2-1	TRBV6-1	CASRERGGSNEQFF	TGTGCCAGCAGGGAGCGGGGGGGCTCGAATGAGCAGTTCTTC
-	-	TRBJ2-7	TRBV7-9	CASSSWGKNSYEQYF	TGTGCCAGCAGCTCGTGGGGCAAAAACTCCTACGAGCAGTACTTC
-	-	TRBJ2-5	TRBV7-6	CASSTSVGGQETQYF	TGTGCCAGCAGCACCTCCGTAGGGGGCCAAGAGACCCAGTACTTC
-	-	TRBJ2-7	TRBV10-3	CAISESSRGNDEQYF	TGTGCCATCAGTGAGTCGTCCCGGGGGAACGACGAGCAGTACTTC
-	-	TRBJ2-6	TRBV11-2	CASSLSWGASGANVLTF	TGTGCCAGCAGCTTAAGCTGGGGCGCATCTGGGGCCAACGTCCTGACTTTC
-	-	TRBJ1-1	TRBV30	CAWSVQRYTEAFF	TGTGCCTGGAGTGTCCAGAGGTACACTGAAGCTTTCTTT
-	-	TRBJ1-2	TRBV30	CAWSGRLFDGYTF	TGTGCCTGGAGCGGCAGGCTTTTCGATGGCTACACCTTC
TRBD2	few	TRBJ2-3	TRBV13	CASSSISESGGTDTQYF	TGTGCCAGCAGCTCGATTAGCGAGAGCGGGGGCACAGATACGCAGTATTTT
TRBD1	-	TRBJ2-7	TRBV5-1	CASSPLGTGNYEQYF	TGCGCCAGCAGCCCCCTGGGGACAGGTAACTACGAGCAGTACTTC
TRBD1	-	TRBJ2-7	TRBV27	CASSSDDRDHEQYF	TGTGCCAGCAGTTCCGACGACAGGGACCACGAGCAGTACTTC
TRBD1	few	TRBJ1-5	TRBV30	CAWRGQSNQPQHF	TGTGCCTGGAGGGGACAGAGCAATCAGCCCCAGCATTTT
TRBD1	-	TRBJ1-5	TRBV7-8	CASSLGDSPGRPQHF	TGTGCCAGCAGCTTAGGGGACAGCCCCGGGCGGCCCCAGCATTTT
-	-	TRBJ1-2	TRBV30	CAWSVQGRSVGYTF	TGTGCCTGGAGTGTACAGGGAAGGAGTGTGGGCTACACCTTC
TRBD1	-	TRBJ1-5	TRBV28	CASSFARGRGNQPQHF	TGTGCCAGCAGTTTTGCCAGGGGGCGTGGGAATCAGCCCCAGCATTTT
-	-	TRBJ1-2	TRBV5-1	CASSPGRVDYGYTF	TGCGCCAGCAGCCCTGGCCGGGTAGACTATGGCTACACCTTC
-	-	TRBJ2-3	TRBV6-5	CASNPSQIRGSEYF	TGTGCCAGCAACCCATCACAGATACGGGGGTCGGAGTATTTT
TRBD1	few	TRBJ1-3	TRBV6-5	CASRKGQGSGNTIYF	TGTGCCAGCAGAAAGGGACAGGGTTCAGGAAACACCATATATTTT
-	-	TRBJ2-5	TRBV5-1	CASSWGWGASETQYF	TGCGCCAGCAGTTGGGGATGGGGCGCCTCAGAGACCCAGTACTTC
-	few	TRBJ1-3	TRBV19	CASTDTAAGNTIYF	TGTGCCAGCACAGACACAGCTGCGGGAAACACCATATATTTT
TRBD1	medium-sized	TRBJ1-3	TRBV11-3	CASSSGGTGNTIYF	TGTGCCAGCAGCTCAGGGGGCACTGGAAACACCATATATTTT
TRBD1	-	TRBJ1-4	TRBV15	CATSRYRGQTGKLFF	TGTGCCACCAGCAGGTACAGGGGGCAAACGGGAAAACTGTTTTTT
-	-	TRBJ1-2	TRBV12-2	CASRLWGGGSSYGYTF	-
TRBD2	-	TRBJ2-5	TRBV7-3	CASSLTTSAGRETQYF	TGTGCCAGCAGCCTGACGACTAGCGCTGGACGAGAGACCCAGTACTTC
-	-	TRBJ1-2	TRBV11-2	CASSLGETYGYTF	TGTGCCAGCAGCTTAGGCGAGACTTATGGCTACACCTTC
TRBD1	-	TRBJ1-1	TRBV4-1	CASSQDRDRVTEAFF	TGCGCCAGCAGCCAAGACCGGGACAGGGTGACTGAAGCTTTCTTT
-	-	TRBJ2-1	TRBV4-2	CASRGQGLSNEQFF	TGTGCCAGCAGGGGGCAGGGGCTGAGTAATGAGCAGTTCTTC
-	once	TRBJ1-6	TRBV7-2	CASSLGDKNSPLHF	TGTGCCAGCAGCTTAGGAGACAAGAATTCACCCCTCCACTTT
TRBD1	-	TRBJ2-7	TRBV5-6	CASNGQGAHGVSYEQYF	TGTGCCAGCAACGGACAGGGGGCGCATGGTGTCTCCTACGAGCAGTACTTC
-	-	TRBJ1-1	TRBV6-1	CASRVSGGSTEAFF	TGTGCCAGCAGGGTCTCGGGAGGGTCCACTGAAGCTTTCTTT
-	-	TRBJ2-7	TRBV29-1	CSVERPGASYEQYF	TGCAGCGTTGAGAGGCCGGGAGCCTCCTACGAGCAGTACTTC
TRBD1	-	TRBJ1-4	TRBV7-9	CASSIDRGRGNEKLFF	TGTGCCAGCAGCATAGACAGGGGAAGGGGTAATGAAAAACTGTTTTTT
TRBD1	-	TRBJ1-1	TRBV5-1	CASSLYRGVGTEAFF	TGCGCCAGCAGCTTGTACAGGGGGGTGGGGACTGAAGCTTTCTTT
-	-	TRBJ1-2	TRBV14	CASSQDRPGWYGYTF	TGTGCCAGCAGCCAAGATCGTCCGGGTTGGTATGGCTACACCTTC
-	-	TRBJ1-4	TRBV4-1	CASSQGQGSVGEKLFF	TGCGCCAGCAGCCAAGGGCAGGGGTCCGTCGGTGAAAAACTGTTTTTT
-	few	TRBJ1-6	TRBV10-2	CASSGGNNSPLHF	TGCGCCAGCAGTGGAGGTAATAATTCACCCCTCCACTTT
TRBD1	few	TRBJ1-4	TRBV7-2	CASSSGQGGEKLFF	TGTGCCAGCAGCTCGGGACAGGGTGGTGAAAAACTGTTTTTT
TRBD1	-	TRBJ1-1	TRBV7-2	CASRIDRDTEAFF	TGTGCCAGCAGAATCGACAGGGACACTGAAGCTTTCTTT
TRBD2	-	TRBJ2-1	TRBV19	CASRELAGGGLEQFF	TGTGCCAGTAGGGAGCTAGCGGGGGGAGGATTGGAGCAGTTCTTC
-	-	TRBJ1-3	TRBV19	CASSLRGGFGNTIYF	TGTGCCAGTAGCCTCCGGGGGGGCTTTGGAAACACCATATATTTT
-	-	TRBJ1-1	TRBV14	CASSQGLDTEAFF	TGTGCCAGCAGCCAAGGACTGGACACTGAAGCTTTCTTT
TRBD1	-	TRBJ2-6	TRBV7-6	CASSARGGQVSSGANVLTF	TGTGCCAGCAGCGCACGGGGCGGACAGGTTTCATCTGGGGCCAACGTCCTGACTTTC